These 10 T cell receptor beta chains were sequenced from one sample in a study of brain metastases from non-small cell lung cancer. Repertoires were generated with immunoSEQ multiplex PCR, while TCRdb's copy carries only in-frame clones and drops some. The sample comprises a few thousand clones, roughly 85% of which are singletons, and under 6% rests with the top ten. The sample taken for sequencing was primary lung tumor tissue. Receptors originate from a donor over 35 with non-small cell lung cancer.

The chain employs TRBV5-4 and TRBJ1-1; D not certain. The CDR3 length is 13 residues. Germline loops: CDR1 SGHNT, CDR2 YYREEE (reference sequence). V lost 0 bases to trimming and J lost 2 bases, with 5 bases between them. CDR3 amino acids: CASSLAENTEAFF. CDR3 DNA: TGTGCCAGCAGCTTGGCAGAAAACACTGAAGCTTTCTTT.

The rearrangement joins TRBV27 to TRBJ1-3; D unresolved. Germline CDR1 MNHEY, CDR2 SMNVEV (reference sequence). The CDR3 sequence is 13 residues long. Deletions cut 4 bases from V and 9 bases from J, with 13 bases between. The CDR3 DNA reads TGTGCCAGCAGTTCCAGGAAATCGGGCACCATATATTTT. Protein: CASSSRKSGTIYF.

This clone has just a few counts. The chain employs TRBV6-6 and TRBJ1-1; D is unclear. V was cut by 6 bases and J by 1 base, with 9 bases left in between. CDR3 length: 13 residues. The V gene's germline CDR1 is MNHNY and CDR2 SVGAGI (reference sequence). The CDR3: CASSPPGNTEAFF. The DNA of the CDR3 is TGTGCCAGCAGCCCGCCAGGGAACACTGAAGCTTTCTTT.

The chain combines TRBV6-6 with TRBJ2-3, with 8 nucleotides matching TRBD1. The germline CDR1 and CDR2 sequences are MNHNY and SVGAGI (reference sequence). The CDR3 has 16 amino acids. V was clipped by 4 bases and J by 6 bases; unmatched bases: 12. In DNA, the CDR3 is TGTGCCAGCAGTTCTTTCAGAGGACAGGGCCGCGATACGCAGTATTTT. Translated: CASSSFRGQGRDTQYF.

This rearrangement joins TRBV5-5 to TRBJ2-5; D gene ambiguous. Between the trimmed V and J ends, which lost 3 bases and 4 bases, there was a span of 10 bases. The CDR3 runs 13 residues. CDR1 is SGHKS and CDR2 is YYEKEE in the germline V gene (reference sequence). CDR3 bases: TGTGCCAGCAGCTCTGGCGGCTTAGAGACCCAGTACTTC. It encodes CASSSGGLETQYF.

The genes are TRBV5-6 and TRBJ2-5; a weak D match, TRBD2 (6 bases). V was trimmed by 1 base and J by 5 bases, leaving 15 bases between them. This CDR3 contains 15 residues. Germline CDR1 SGHDT, CDR2 YYEEEE. CDR3 in amino acids: CASSLRTLGGETQYF. The CDR3 coding sequence is TGTGCCAGCAGCTTGAGGACACTAGGAGGGGAGACCCAGTACTTC. Full variable domain (rest looked up from reference TRBV5-6 and TRBJ2-5): DAGVTQSPTHLIKTRGQQVTLRCSPKSGHDTVSWYQQALGQGPQFIFQYYEEEERQRGNFPDRFSGHQFPNYSSELNVNALLLGDSALYLCASSLRTLGGETQYFGPGTRLLVL.

V is TRBV2 and J is TRBJ1-1; perhaps TRBD1 as D (5 bases). Germline V gives CDR1 SNHLY, CDR2 FYNNEI. This CDR3 is 14 amino acids long. Trimming took off 3 bases at V and 1 base at J, with 9 bases between the two ends. Here the CDR3 reads CASSEVRGNTEAFF. The CDR3 DNA is TGTGCCAGCAGTGAGGTGAGGGGGAACACTGAAGCTTTCTTT.

This clone was recorded a few times. The rearrangement joins TRBV28 to TRBJ2-7, with D unresolved. The CDR3 has 14 amino acids. Trimming shortened V by 6 bases and J by 4 bases, and 16 bases separated the two germline ends. The germline V gene encodes CDR1 MDHEN and CDR2 SYDVKM. CDR3 loop: CASRGAGLGYEQYF. CDR3 bases: TGTGCCAGCAGAGGCGCTGGCCTAGGGTACGAGCAGTACTTC.

J is TRBJ2-7 and V is TRBV16; 12 bases match TRBD1. Germline CDR1 reads KGHSY; CDR2 reads FQNENV. CDR3 length: 15 amino acids. Trimming cost V 4 bases and J 5 bases; bases outside gene matches: 6. CDR3 nucleotide sequence: TGTGCCAGCAGCCTTGGGACAGGGGGCTGGAACGAGCAGTACTTC. As protein: CASSLGTGGWNEQYF.

Only one count was recorded for this clone. The V and J genes are TRBV6-4 and TRBJ2-2, with 11 bases matching TRBD1. V lost 6 bases to trimming and J lost 6 bases; unmatched junction nucleotides: 6. This CDR3 spans 15 amino acids. Germline V gene data show CDR1 as MRHNA and CDR2 as SNTAGT. The CDR3: CASSEDRGPSGELFF. CDR3 sequence (DNA): TGTGCCAGCAGCGAGGACAGGGGGCCGTCCGGGGAGCTGTTTTTT.